The 21 T cell receptor beta chains presented below share a single source sample, sequenced in a study of T cell responses to AZD1222 COVID-19 vaccine. The data were produced by immunoSEQ multiplex PCR, yet TCRdb's version contains in-frame clones alone and is incomplete. The repertoire holds some 150,000 clones, with about 90% as singletons. This material consisted of peripheral blood, taken on day 0 of MenACWY control vaccination. These receptors were obtained from an adult in good health.

The chain has TRBV2 and TRBJ1-2; 7 bases line up with TRBD1. Germline assignment: CDR1 SNHLY and CDR2 FYNNEI. The CDR3 covers 13 residues. The J segment lost 8 bases and the V segment lost 4 bases, leaving 7 bases of the junction unmatched. In DNA form, the CDR3 reads TGTGCCAGCAGTGGACAGGGCACTGGAGGCTACACCTTC. The encoded protein is CASSGQGTGGYTF.

The chain couples TRBV13 to TRBJ2-3; TRBD2 matches 10 bases. Germline CDR1 and CDR2: PRHDT and FYEKMQ (reference sequence). With V trimmed by 1 base and J by 2 bases, 9 bases remained unmatched. The CDR3 runs to 18 residues. CDR3: CASSLVSGGRLTTDTQYF. For the CDR3, the DNA is TGTGCCAGCAGCTTAGTTAGCGGGGGGCGCCTTACCACAGATACGCAGTATTTT.

The J gene is TRBJ1-4, the V gene TRBV10-3, with 8 positions matching TRBD1. In germline, CDR1 is ENHRY, CDR2 SYGVKD. Trimming at V came to 6 bases and at J to 2 bases, leaving 5 bases not matched to a gene. This CDR3 region has 15 residues. CDR3 region: CAIRPGGATNEKLFF. The CDR3 DNA sequence: TGTGCCATCAGGCCAGGGGGCGCGACTAATGAAAAACTGTTTTTT.

This clone was seen once. The CDR3, as DNA: TGTGCCAGCAGCCATAGGACAGGGGGAAACTATGGCTACACCTTC. This gives the protein CASSHRTGGNYGYTF. This rearrangement joins TRBV7-9 to TRBJ1-2; 10 positions match TRBD1. The V gene's germline CDR1 is SEHNR and CDR2 FQNEAQ (reference sequence). CDR3 size: 15 residues. Trimming removed 5 bases from V and 2 bases from J; junction bases left unmatched: 5.

The gene calls are TRBV6-5 and TRBJ2-1, with D maybe TRBD2 (5 bases). This CDR3 is built from 15 residues. Germline V CDR1 and CDR2: MNHEY, SVGAGI. V lost 6 bases and J 1 base, leaving 13 bases between the germline ends. The CDR3 region is CASSPPGLSYNEQFF. As DNA, the CDR3 is TGTGCCAGCAGCCCCCCCGGACTTTCCTACAATGAGCAGTTCTTC.

This rearrangement joins TRBV6-5 to TRBJ2-3; possible D gene TRBD1, 6 bases. CDR1 and CDR2 from the germline V gene are MNHEY and SVGAGI. This CDR3 is 14 amino acids long. Between the trimmed V and J ends, which lost 7 bases and 1 base, there was a span of 12 bases. CDR3 DNA: TGTGCCAGCACCACAGGGCGTCGCACAGATACGCAGTATTTT. Residues: CASTTGRRTDTQYF.

This chain joins TRBV7-9 and TRBJ2-1; 9 bases map to TRBD1. V lost 5 bases to trimming and J lost 9 bases; unmatched junction nucleotides: 11. Germline CDR1 is SEHNR and CDR2 is FQNEAQ (reference sequence). The CDR3 extends over 15 amino acids. The CDR3 loop reads CASSPLGQGLSEQFF. The CDR3 DNA is TGTGCCAGCAGCCCCCTTGGACAGGGGCTAAGTGAGCAGTTCTTC.

The chain links TRBV7-2 to TRBJ1-1, with D perhaps matching TRBD1 (6 bases). Trimming removed 4 bases from V and 1 base from J, with 16 bases in between. This CDR3 contains 16 residues. The germline V gene encodes CDR1 SGHTA and CDR2 FQGNSA. The CDR3 sequence: CASSSRPQTGNTEAFF. The CDR3 DNA sequence: TGTGCCAGCAGCTCGCGACCTCAGACAGGGAACACTGAAGCTTTCTTT.

The chain is built from TRBV6-4 and TRBJ2-2; D remains unclear. CDR3 length: 14 amino acids. Looked up from germline, CDR1 is MRHNA and CDR2 is SNTAGT. V gave up 6 bases and J gave up 1 base, with 9 bases separating them. In nucleotides, the CDR3 is TGTGCCAGCAGAGCACAGCTGAACACCGGGGAGCTGTTTTTT. Protein sequence: CASRAQLNTGELFF.

The chain uses TRBV5-4 and TRBJ2-5; 10 nucleotides line up with TRBD2. Germline V lookup: CDR1 SGHNT, CDR2 YYREEE (reference sequence). This CDR3 comprises 16 residues. J gave up 4 bases and V 4 bases, and 10 bases lay outside the gene matches. CDR3 DNA: TGTGCCAGCAGCCCTCCTAGCGGGAGTAGGATAGAGACCCAGTACTTC. The encoded protein is CASSPPSGSRIETQYF.

The V gene is TRBV18, the J gene TRBJ2-1; TRBD1 or TRBD2 may be the D gene (5 bases each). The length of the CDR3 is 15 residues. V lost 3 bases, J lost 2 bases, and 11 bases lay in between. The germline V gene has CDR1 KGHSH and CDR2 LQKENI. In DNA form, the CDR3 reads TGTGCCAGCTCACCCGGGGCTACCGCCTACAATGAGCAGTTCTTC. It is translated as CASSPGATAYNEQFF.

The CDR3 DNA reads as TGTGCCAGTCAACCTGGGTCGAGGGATGGCTACACCTTC. It is translated as CASQPGSRDGYTF. This chain uses TRBV18 with TRBJ1-2, with D hard to call. This CDR3 comprises 13 residues. The V gene's germline CDR1 is KGHSH and CDR2 LQKENI. Trimming took off 9 bases at V and 6 bases at J, with 17 bases between the two ends.

The chain has TRBV7-9 and TRBJ1-1, with D possibly being TRBD1 (5 bases). Trimming left V 5 bases short and J 10 bases short, with 20 bases between. This CDR3 spans 14 amino acids. Germline V gives CDR1 SEHNR, CDR2 FQNEAQ (reference sequence). The CDR3 nucleotides are TGTGCCAGCAGCCCTACTACGGCGGCCGGGGGAGCTTTCTTT. Translated: CASSPTTAAGGAFF.

The chain combines TRBV30 with TRBJ2-7; D could derive from TRBD1 or TRBD2 (5 bases each). The CDR3 extends over 13 amino acids. Deletions cut 3 bases from V and 0 bases from J, with 9 bases between. Germline assignment: CDR1 GTSNPN and CDR2 SVGIG (reference sequence). The CDR3 protein is CAWRERGSYEQYF. The DNA of the CDR3 is TGTGCCTGGAGGGAGAGGGGCTCCTACGAGCAGTACTTC.

The rearrangement uses TRBV25-1 and TRBJ1-1; the D gene is possibly TRBD1 (5 bases). With 3 bases removed from V and 7 bases from J, the gap between germline ends came to 9 bases. Per the germline V gene, CDR1 is MGHDK and CDR2 is SYGVNS. The length of the CDR3 is 12 residues. CDR3 DNA sequence: TGTGCCAGCAGTGACCGGGGGGTTGAAGCTTTCTTT. Protein sequence: CASSDRGVEAFF.

This clone was observed once. This chain joins TRBV11-3 and TRBJ2-7; TRBD2 matches at 7 bases. V dropped 4 bases and J dropped 5; count of bases not matched to a gene: 14. The germline V gene has CDR1 SGHNT and CDR2 YENEEA. The length of the CDR3 is 16 residues. In DNA form, the CDR3 reads TGTGCCAGCAGCTCCTGGGACTACCCCGACGCGGACGAGCAGTACTTC. It is translated as CASSSWDYPDADEQYF.

The rearrangement joins TRBV19 to TRBJ2-1; D not certain. V shed 3 bases and J shed 5 bases, with 8 bases lying between them. CDR3 length: 13 amino acids. Germline lookup yields CDR1 LNHDA and CDR2 SQIVND (reference sequence). The CDR3 DNA reads as TGTGCCAGTAGTATGATGAACAACAATGAGCAGTTCTTC. Translated, it gives CASSMMNNNEQFF.

The V and J genes are TRBV3-1 (or the pseudogene TRBV3-2) and TRBJ1-1; possibly TRBD1 for D (5 bases). The ends were cut back, 4 bases at V and 1 base at J, with 13 bases in the middle. The CDR3 loop spans 15 amino acids. CDR1 is LGHDT, CDR2 YNNKEL, per germline (reference sequence). In DNA form, the CDR3 reads TGTGCCAGCAGCCCGGGACCGACAGAGAACACTGAAGCTTTCTTT. Protein: CASSPGPTENTEAFF.

The rearrangement joins TRBV25-1 to TRBJ1-1, with D perhaps matching TRBD1 (5 bases). CDR3 size: 15 residues. Trimming took 1 base from V and 4 from J, leaving 13 bases between them. Germline loops: CDR1 MGHDK, CDR2 SYGVNS. The CDR3 protein is CASSEWGIIPTEAFF. DNA of the CDR3: TGTGCCAGCAGTGAATGGGGCATAATCCCCACTGAAGCTTTCTTT.

J is TRBJ1-2 and V is TRBV27; 9 bases match TRBD1. Unmatched junction bases numbered 4, after V lost 5 bases and J lost 3 bases. Germline V gives CDR1 MNHEY, CDR2 SMNVEV (reference sequence). The CDR3 contains 14 residues. CDR3 coding DNA: TGTGCCAGCAGTCAAGACAGGGGGGACTATGGCTACACCTTC. It encodes CASSQDRGDYGYTF.

As concerns this clone: Other DNA sequences in the same sample also yield this CDR3. The chain recombines TRBV12-3 or TRBV12-4 with TRBJ1-2; D remains ambiguous. The germline V and J ends were trimmed by 7 bases and 4 bases, with 10 bases remaining between them. The CDR3 has 12 residues. CDR3 loop: CASTQGPYGYTF. Written as DNA, the CDR3 is TGTGCCAGCACCCAAGGGCCCTATGGCTACACCTTC.